At least ten counts were recorded for the clone carrying this T cell receptor beta chain. The antigen is undetermined. Within the sample, other DNA sequences also encode this same CDR3. The protocol was immunoSEQ multiplex PCR, while the TCRdb copy is restricted to in-frame clones and leaves out a portion. The sample contains roughly 100,000 clones, 89% of which appear only once. This specimen belongs to a study of T cell responses to AZD1222 COVID-19 vaccine. This CDR3 contains 13 residues. Trimming left V 4 bases short and J 4 bases short, with 10 bases between. Germline CDR1 reads WNHNN; CDR2 reads SYGVQD (reference sequence). Regarding the study as a whole: The donor group comprised mostly white British people and more females; the analysis possibly underestimated clonal diversity. Mapped onto spike, vaccine-associated CD4 TCRs spanned it and were dominant at 160-218 and 743-854.

The input for sequencing was peripheral blood, taken 28 days after the second AZD1222 dose. The source of this sequence is an adult who received the AZD1222 COVID-19 vaccine. This chain connects TRBV10-1 to TRBJ1-2, with D perhaps matching TRBD1 (6 bases). As DNA, the CDR3 is TGCGCCAGCAGTGGACAGGATGGCTATGGCTACACCTTC. Its translation: CASSGQDGYGYTF.